Listed below are T cell receptor beta chains from one sample, sequenced in a study of spatial heterogeneity in lung cancer. TCRdb re-derived calls from the 5' RACE reads in MiXCR, one entry per CDR3 protein. The repertoire holds approximately 25,000 distinct CDR3 sequences, roughly 3% seen once, with under 35% in the top ten. The source material was PBMCs, sampled at surgery. The origin of the receptors is a female donor with early-stage non-small cell lung cancer. The CDR3 runs from the conserved cysteine through the conserved F or W. The order of the fields is CDR3 length, clone size, D gene, J gene, V gene, CDR3 protein, CDR3 DNA. A D gene is named only where the DNA matches it firmly. Only some rows state a clone size, as once, few, many or a class for expanded clones.

CDR3 length: 16
clone size: many
D gene: TRBD2
J gene: TRBJ2-7
V gene: TRBV7-2
CDR3 protein: CASSVKTLAGTYEQYF
CDR3 DNA: TGTGCCAGCAGCGTTAAAACACTAGCGGGAACCTACGAGCAGTACTTC

CDR3 length: 14
clone size: many
D gene: NA
J gene: TRBJ2-2
V gene: TRBV30
CDR3 protein: CAWSVQGNTGELFF
CDR3 DNA: TGTGCCTGGAGTGTACAAGGGAACACCGGGGAGCTGTTTTTT

CDR3 length: 15
clone size: many
D gene: NA
J gene: TRBJ2-1
V gene: TRBV7-3
CDR3 protein: CASSLTGALNNEQFF
CDR3 DNA: TGTGCCAGCAGCTTAACAGGGGCCCTTAACAATGAGCAGTTCTTC

CDR3 length: 16
clone size: many
D gene: TRBD2
J gene: TRBJ2-2
V gene: TRBV6-6
CDR3 protein: CASSFGLAANTGELFF
CDR3 DNA: TGTGCCAGCAGTTTCGGACTAGCGGCGAACACCGGGGAGCTGTTTTTT

CDR3 length: 14
clone size: NA
D gene: NA
J gene: TRBJ2-1
V gene: TRBV6-5
CDR3 protein: CASSYSGLTNEQFF
CDR3 DNA: TGTGCCAGCAGTTACTCGGGACTTACTAATGAGCAGTTCTTC

CDR3 length: 12
clone size: many
D gene: NA
J gene: TRBJ2-7
V gene: TRBV11-1
CDR3 protein: CASDGGSHEQYF
CDR3 DNA: TGTGCCAGCGACGGTGGTAGTCACGAGCAGTACTTC

CDR3 length: 14
clone size: many
D gene: NA
J gene: TRBJ2-5
V gene: TRBV3-1
CDR3 protein: CASSQPPGEETQYF
CDR3 DNA: TGTGCCAGCAGCCAACCACCAGGAGAAGAGACCCAGTACTTC

CDR3 length: 20
clone size: NA
D gene: TRBD2
J gene: TRBJ2-7
V gene: TRBV3-1
CDR3 protein: CASSRPEVGTSGRVVYEQYF
CDR3 DNA: TGTGCCAGCAGCCGCCCCGAGGTCGGGACTAGCGGGAGGGTAGTATACGAGCAGTACTTC

CDR3 length: 13
clone size: many
D gene: NA
J gene: TRBJ2-2
V gene: TRBV9
CDR3 protein: CASSVAGTGELFF
CDR3 DNA: TGTGCCAGCAGCGTAGCCGGGACCGGGGAGCTGTTTTTT

CDR3 length: 15
clone size: many
D gene: NA
J gene: TRBJ1-6
V gene: TRBV7-8
CDR3 protein: CASSFGSSYNSPLHF
CDR3 DNA: TGTGCCAGCAGCTTTGGGAGCTCCTATAATTCACCCCTCCACTTT

CDR3 length: 13
clone size: NA
D gene: NA
J gene: TRBJ1-1
V gene: TRBV6-1
CDR3 protein: CASSEGPWTEAFF
CDR3 DNA: TGTGCCAGCAGTGAGGGGCCTTGGACTGAAGCTTTCTTT

CDR3 length: 12
clone size: many
D gene: NA
J gene: TRBJ2-5
V gene: TRBV25-1
CDR3 protein: CASSLYQETQYF
CDR3 DNA: TGTGCCAGCAGTCTGTACCAAGAGACCCAGTACTTC

CDR3 length: 17
clone size: many
D gene: NA
J gene: TRBJ2-5
V gene: TRBV10-3
CDR3 protein: CAISESISRTSQETQYF
CDR3 DNA: TGTGCCATCAGTGAGTCGATTTCGCGGACCTCCCAAGAGACCCAGTACTTC

CDR3 length: 15
clone size: few
D gene: NA
J gene: TRBJ2-5
V gene: TRBV6-1
CDR3 protein: CASSALIGGEETQYF
CDR3 DNA: TGTGCCAGCAGTGCCCTCATCGGGGGTGAAGAGACCCAGTACTTC

CDR3 length: 15
clone size: many
D gene: NA
J gene: TRBJ2-7
V gene: TRBV20-1
CDR3 protein: CSARDLGEPSYEQYF
CDR3 DNA: TGCAGTGCTAGAGATCTCGGGGAGCCGAGCTACGAGCAGTACTTC

CDR3 length: 13
clone size: medium-sized
D gene: TRBD1
J gene: TRBJ1-1
V gene: TRBV28
CDR3 protein: CASSWTGRTEAFF
CDR3 DNA: TGTGCCAGCAGTTGGACAGGGCGGACTGAAGCTTTCTTT

CDR3 length: 14
clone size: many
D gene: TRBD2
J gene: TRBJ2-5
V gene: TRBV5-1
CDR3 protein: CASSASGRQETQYF
CDR3 DNA: TGCGCCAGCAGCGCTAGCGGGAGACAAGAGACCCAGTACTTC